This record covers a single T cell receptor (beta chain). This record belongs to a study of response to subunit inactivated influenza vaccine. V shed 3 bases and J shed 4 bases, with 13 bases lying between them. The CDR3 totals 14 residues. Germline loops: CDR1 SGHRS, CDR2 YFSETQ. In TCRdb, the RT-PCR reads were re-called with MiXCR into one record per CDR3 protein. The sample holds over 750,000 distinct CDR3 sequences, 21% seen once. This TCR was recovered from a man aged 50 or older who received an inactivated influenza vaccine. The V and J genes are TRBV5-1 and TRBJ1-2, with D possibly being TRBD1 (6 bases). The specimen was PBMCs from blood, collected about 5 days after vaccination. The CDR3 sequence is CASSSEGGSYGYTF. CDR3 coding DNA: TGCGCCAGCAGCTCGGAAGGGGGGTCCTATGGCTACACCTTC.